This entry is about one TCR beta chain. Its specificity is unknown. The data belong to a study of Ad26.COV2.S vaccination and SARS-CoV-2 variants. In the study overall: Ad26.COV2.S was injected intramuscularly once or twice, 56 days apart. Study results and limitations: Total T cell responses may have been underestimated by the TCR breadth and depth analyses.

Treatment defined: around 19 received Ad26.COV2.S at low or high dose, single or two shots; about 5 received placebo; per-sample allocation not given. The investigators took samples on day 63 after the first vaccine or placebo injection. The CDR3 runs to 14 residues. The V end was cut by 4 bases, the J end by 0 bases, with 8 bases between. CDR1 MNHEY and CDR2 SMNVEV come from the germline V gene (reference sequence). TCRdb's copy holds only in-frame clones and misses some; the assay was immunoSEQ multiplex PCR. This sample carries 300,000 to 450,000 clones, more than 75% of them seen once, and the ten largest clones take 3% to 4%.

The chain is built from TRBV27 and TRBJ2-3, with D perhaps TRBD1 or TRBD2 (5 bases each). This material consisted of peripheral blood, taken in a trial of Ad26.COV2.S vaccine versus placebo. This clonotype originated in a person aged 18-65 years who received the Ad26.COV2.S COVID-19 vaccine or a placebo. The DNA for the CDR3 is TGTGCCAGCAGTTATTGGGACAGCACAGATACGCAGTATTTT. Amino acid sequence: CASSYWDSTDTQYF.